This T cell receptor (beta chain) was identified during a study of lymphopenia after photon versus proton radiotherapy. Note on this clone: Its antigen is not identified. Other DNA sequences in this sample translate to the same CDR3.

Method: immunoSEQ multiplex PCR; TCRdb's copy keeps in-frame clones and lacks some. The sample records roughly 64,000 clones, around 90% being singletons. Study-wide points: Relative stability marked proton patients; photon patients lost diversity and naive cells. Post-nadir TCR diversity decline inversely tracked overall survival among those who died.

The CDR3 extends over 14 amino acids. V was pared by 2 bases and J by 7 bases, with 11 bases between. Per the germline V gene, CDR1 is MGHRA and CDR2 is YSYEKL. Sequencing used peripheral blood, obtained from a patient treated with proton-based radiotherapy. The chain links TRBV4-1 to TRBJ1-4; weak D call: TRBD1 (5 bases). The sequence was obtained from a man older than 75 with esophageal cancer. CDR3 loop: CASSQQGLSEKLFF. As DNA, the CDR3 is TGCGCCAGCAGCCAACAGGGTTTGAGTGAAAAACTGTTTTTT.